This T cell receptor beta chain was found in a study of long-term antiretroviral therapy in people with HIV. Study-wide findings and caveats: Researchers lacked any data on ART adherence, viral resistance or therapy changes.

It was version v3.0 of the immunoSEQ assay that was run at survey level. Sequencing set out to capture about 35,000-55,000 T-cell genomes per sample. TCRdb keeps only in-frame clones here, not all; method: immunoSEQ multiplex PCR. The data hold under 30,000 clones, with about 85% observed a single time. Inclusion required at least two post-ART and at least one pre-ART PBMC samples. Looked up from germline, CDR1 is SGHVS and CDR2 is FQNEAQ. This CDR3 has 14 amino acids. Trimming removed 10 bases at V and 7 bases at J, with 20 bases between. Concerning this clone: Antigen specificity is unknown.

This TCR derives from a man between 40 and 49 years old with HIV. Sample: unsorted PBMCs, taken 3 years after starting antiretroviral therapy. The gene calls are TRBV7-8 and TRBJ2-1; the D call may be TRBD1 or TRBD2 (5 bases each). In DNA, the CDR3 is TGTGCCACCTTAACCGGGACCACAGCGAATGAGCAGTTCTTC. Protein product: CATLTGTTANEQFF.